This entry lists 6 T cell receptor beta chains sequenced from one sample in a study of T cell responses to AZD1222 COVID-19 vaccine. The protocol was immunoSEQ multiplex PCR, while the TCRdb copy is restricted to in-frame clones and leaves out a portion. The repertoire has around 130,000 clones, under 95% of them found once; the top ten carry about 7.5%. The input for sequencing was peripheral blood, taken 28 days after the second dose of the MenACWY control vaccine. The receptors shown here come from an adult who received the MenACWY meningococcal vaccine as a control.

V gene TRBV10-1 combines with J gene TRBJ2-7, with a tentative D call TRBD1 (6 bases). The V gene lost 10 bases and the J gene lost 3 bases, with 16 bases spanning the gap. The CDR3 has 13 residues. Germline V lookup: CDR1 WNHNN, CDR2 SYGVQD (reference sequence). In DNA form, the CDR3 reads TGCGCCAACATGGACAGCCGAAACTACGAGCAGTACTTC. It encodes CANMDSRNYEQYF.

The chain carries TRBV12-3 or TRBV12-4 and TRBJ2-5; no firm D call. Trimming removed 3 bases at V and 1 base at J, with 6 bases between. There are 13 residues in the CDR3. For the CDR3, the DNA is TGTGCCAGCAGTTTGCAGGTCCAAGAGACCCAGTACTTC. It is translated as CASSLQVQETQYF.

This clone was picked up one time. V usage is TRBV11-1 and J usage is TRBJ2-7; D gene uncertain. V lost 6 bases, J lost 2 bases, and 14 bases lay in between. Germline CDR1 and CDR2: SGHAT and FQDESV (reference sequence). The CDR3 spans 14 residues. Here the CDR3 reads CASRLEKGPYEQYF. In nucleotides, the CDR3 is TGTGCCAGCAGGTTGGAAAAGGGCCCCTACGAGCAGTACTTC. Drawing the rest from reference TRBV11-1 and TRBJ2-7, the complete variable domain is EAEVAQSPRYKITEKSQAVAFWCDPISGHATLYWYRQILGQGPELLVQFQDESVVDDSQLPKDRFSAERLKGVDSTLKIQPAELGDSAMYLCASRLEKGPYEQYFGPGTRLTVT.

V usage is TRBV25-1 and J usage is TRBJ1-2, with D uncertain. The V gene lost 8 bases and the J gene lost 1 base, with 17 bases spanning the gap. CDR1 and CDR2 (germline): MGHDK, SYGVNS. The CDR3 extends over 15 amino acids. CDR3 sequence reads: CASAPPGLGNYGYTF. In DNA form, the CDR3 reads TGTGCCAGCGCTCCCCCCGGGTTGGGTAACTATGGCTACACCTTC.

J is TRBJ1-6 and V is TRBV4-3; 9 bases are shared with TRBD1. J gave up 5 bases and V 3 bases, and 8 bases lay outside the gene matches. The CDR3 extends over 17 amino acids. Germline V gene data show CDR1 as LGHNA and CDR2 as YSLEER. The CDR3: CASSQDPGTGNNSPLHF. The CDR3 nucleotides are TGCGCCAGCAGCCAGGATCCCGGGACAGGGAATAATTCACCCCTCCACTTT.

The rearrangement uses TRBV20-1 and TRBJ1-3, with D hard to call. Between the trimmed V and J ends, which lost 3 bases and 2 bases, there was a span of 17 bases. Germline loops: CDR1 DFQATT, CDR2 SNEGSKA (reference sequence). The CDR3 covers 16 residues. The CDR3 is CSASHSSRSPGNTIYF. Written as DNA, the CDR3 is TGCAGTGCTAGTCACAGCTCCCGCTCGCCTGGAAACACCATATATTTT.